The table lists the clone carrying this T cell receptor (beta chain) with a few counts. V lost 0 bases and J lost 8; bases outside the gene matches: 8. CDR3 length: 16 amino acids. The V gene's germline CDR1 is KGHSH and CDR2 LQKENI. Via MiXCR, TCRdb re-called the RACE reads, giving one row per CDR3 protein. The sample comprises approximately 96,000 distinct CDR3 sequences, 9.3% of which are singletons, and just over 2% rests with the top ten. The source of the sample is a study of human T cells and chemical hapten exposure. Regarding time point: patch test 2, 6 weeks after DPC sensitization. The treatment is: therapeutic diphenylcyclopropenone sensitization with weekly scalp DPC.

The input for sequencing was whole blood, taken in connection with sensitization to the hapten diphenylcyclopropenone (DPC). The chain recombines TRBV18 with TRBJ1-2, with TRBD1 matching over 11 bases. This receptor was identified in a woman between 35 and 50 years old with alopecia areata. Some clones in this sample may be carry-over from other donors' samples. The CDR3 region is CASSPPGQGESYGYTF. In DNA form, the CDR3 reads TGTGCCAGCTCACCACCGGGACAGGGGGAATCCTACGGCTACACCTTC.